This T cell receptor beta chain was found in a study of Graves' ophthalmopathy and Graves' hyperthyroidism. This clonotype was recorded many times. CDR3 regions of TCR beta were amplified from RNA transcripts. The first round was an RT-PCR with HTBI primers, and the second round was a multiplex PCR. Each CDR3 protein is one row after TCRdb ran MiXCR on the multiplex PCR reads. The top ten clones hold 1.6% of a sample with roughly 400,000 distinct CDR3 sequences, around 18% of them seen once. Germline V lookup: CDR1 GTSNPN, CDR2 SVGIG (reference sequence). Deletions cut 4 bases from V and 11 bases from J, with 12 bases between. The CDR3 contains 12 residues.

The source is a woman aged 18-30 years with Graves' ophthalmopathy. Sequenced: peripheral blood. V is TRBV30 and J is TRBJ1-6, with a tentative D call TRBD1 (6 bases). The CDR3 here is CAWTRGSAPLHF. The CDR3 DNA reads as TGTGCCTGGACCAGGGGAAGTGCACCCCTCCACTTT.